Sequencing of this TCR beta chain was carried out in a study of breast tumors, draining lymph nodes, adjacent tissues. Study-wide points: The data were judged consistent with most tumor T cells coming from lymph node and expanding in tumor. Tumor repertoires ranked between lymph nodes and nontumor tissue in diversity, with V and J gene preferences.

The CDR3 length is 16 residues. In germline, CDR1 is SEHNR, CDR2 FQNEAQ (reference sequence). V lost 1 base, J lost 2 bases, and 5 bases stayed unmatched. Samples came from axillary lymph nodes draining the breast cancer. TCRdb analysed the multiplex PCR reads with MiXCR anew, one entry per CDR3 protein. The table lists roughly 130,000 distinct CDR3 sequences, 20% of them singletons. This clonotype came up many times. Its specificity is unknown. The receptor was derived from a female donor with breast cancer. Some clones in this sample may be carry-over from other donors' samples. The chain employs TRBV7-9 and TRBJ2-3, with 8 positions matching TRBD2. Material for sequencing was axillary lymph node tissue. The CDR3 protein is CASSLGLAGFTDTQYF. The CDR3 DNA follows: TGTGCCAGCAGCTTAGGGCTAGCGGGCTTCACAGATACGCAGTATTTT.